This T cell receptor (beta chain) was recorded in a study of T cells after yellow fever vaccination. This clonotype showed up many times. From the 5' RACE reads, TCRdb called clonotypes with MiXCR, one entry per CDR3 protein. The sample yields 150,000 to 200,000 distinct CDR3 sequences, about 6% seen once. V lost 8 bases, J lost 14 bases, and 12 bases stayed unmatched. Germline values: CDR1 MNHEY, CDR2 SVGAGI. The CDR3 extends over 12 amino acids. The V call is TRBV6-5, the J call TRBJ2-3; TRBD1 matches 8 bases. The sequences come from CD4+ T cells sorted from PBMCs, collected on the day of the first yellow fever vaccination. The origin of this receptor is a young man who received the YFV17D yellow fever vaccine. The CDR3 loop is CASSETRGRWYF. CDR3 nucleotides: TGTGCCAGCTCCGAAACCAGGGGGCGATGGTATTTT.